These 19 T cell receptor beta chains were sequenced from one sample in a study of identifying expanded T cells in peripheral blood. Only in-frame clones appear in the TCRdb table, and some are missing; sequencing was by immunoSEQ multiplex PCR. The table has 120,000 or so clones, approximately 84% seen once. The source material was blood. The receptors stem from a person aged 18-69 years in good health.

The J gene is TRBJ1-1, the V gene TRBV5-6; tentative D call: TRBD1 (6 bases). Trimming took off 4 bases at V and 4 bases at J, with 14 bases between the two ends. There are 14 residues in the CDR3. Germline V CDR1 and CDR2: SGHDT, YYEEEE. The CDR3 coding sequence is TGTGCCAGCAGCCCAGGACAGCAGGGCACTGAAGCTTTCTTT. This gives the protein CASSPGQQGTEAFF.

This chain connects TRBV2 to TRBJ1-1; perhaps TRBD1 as D (5 bases). V shed 2 bases and J shed 5 bases, with 15 bases lying between them. The CDR3 has 15 residues. Germline CDR1 is SNHLY and CDR2 is FYNNEI. Here the CDR3 DNA reads TGTGCCAGCAGTGAAAGAACAGGATTGCGAACTGAAGCTTTCTTT. Protein sequence: CASSERTGLRTEAFF.

J is TRBJ2-5 and V is TRBV6-6; TRBD1 aligns across 8 bases. The end of the DNA fits TRBJ2-7 better, so the J call may be wrong. Germline loops: CDR1 MNHNY, CDR2 SVGAGI (reference sequence). This CDR3 has 12 residues. Written as DNA, the CDR3 is TGTGCCAGCAACCCTACAGGGGGCGAGCAGTACTTC. Translation: CASNPTGGEQYF.

The V gene is TRBV2, the J gene TRBJ1-2, with D possibly being TRBD1 (5 bases). The germline CDR1 and CDR2 sequences are SNHLY and FYNNEI. With 1 base removed from V and 6 bases from J, the gap between germline ends came to 12 bases. The CDR3 is made up of 14 amino acids. The DNA for the CDR3 is TGTGCCAGCAGTGAAGGGAAGGGGCCCCATGGCTACACCTTC. Its protein is CASSEGKGPHGYTF.

The J gene is TRBJ2-7, the V gene TRBV6-6; 8 bases are shared with TRBD1. Germline V gene lookup returns CDR1 MNHNY and CDR2 SVGAGI (reference sequence). CDR3 size: 15 residues. The V segment lost 4 bases and the J segment 1 base; nucleotides outside the gene matches: 6. The CDR3 sequence is CASSSKGQESYEQYF. In DNA form, the CDR3 reads TGTGCCAGCAGTTCAAAGGGACAGGAATCCTACGAGCAGTACTTC.

The rearrangement links TRBV9 to TRBJ2-5; 7 bases are shared with TRBD1. J lost 4 bases, V lost 1 base, and 7 bases had no gene match. This CDR3 region has 15 residues. CDR1 SGDLS and CDR2 YYNGEE come from the germline V gene. This CDR3 is CASSVRVAGGETQYF. CDR3 nucleotide sequence: TGTGCCAGCAGCGTACGAGTCGCAGGGGGAGAGACCCAGTACTTC.

The chain carries TRBV5-6 and TRBJ1-1; TRBD1 aligns across 7 bases. The CDR3 has 12 residues. Trimming at V came to 4 bases and at J to 8 bases, leaving 5 bases not matched to a gene. The germline gives CDR1 SGHDT, CDR2 YYEEEE. Here the CDR3 reads CASSPYRGEAFF. CDR3 DNA: TGTGCCAGCAGCCCCTACAGGGGAGAAGCTTTCTTT.

This clone showed up just a few times. The rearrangement joins TRBV5-6 to TRBJ2-5; D is undetermined. This CDR3 is 14 amino acids long. The germline CDR1 and CDR2 sequences are SGHDT and YYEEEE. V was clipped by 4 bases and J by 5 bases, with 15 bases between them. The CDR3 protein is CASSRQGMGETQYF. The CDR3 DNA follows: TGTGCCAGCAGCCGGCAAGGGATGGGGGAGACCCAGTACTTC.

The V and J genes are TRBV19 and TRBJ1-6; D unresolved. V lost 3 bases and J lost 4, with 13 bases in between. Germline CDR1 LNHDA, CDR2 SQIVND (reference sequence). The CDR3 contains 16 residues. The CDR3 region is CASSMLGPAYNSPLHF. The CDR3 DNA follows: TGTGCCAGTAGTATGTTGGGTCCAGCGTATAATTCACCCCTCCACTTT. Variable domain in full (rest from reference TRBV19 and TRBJ1-6): DGGITQSPKYLFRKEGQNVTLSCEQNLNHDAMYWYRQDPGQGLRLIYYSQIVNDFQKGDIAEGYSVSREKKESFPLTVTSAQKNPTAFYLCASSMLGPAYNSPLHFGNGTRLTVT.

The rearrangement links TRBV27 to TRBJ2-1; D might be TRBD2 (5 bases). This CDR3 is 14 amino acids long. V lost 8 bases, J lost 0 bases, and 11 bases lay in between. CDR1 is MNHEY and CDR2 is SMNVEV in the germline V gene (reference sequence). The CDR3 sequence: CASAPGSSYNEQFF. The CDR3 DNA sequence: TGTGCCAGCGCCCCGGGGAGCTCCTACAATGAGCAGTTCTTC.

This chain joins TRBV5-4 and TRBJ2-7; TRBD2 might be the D (5 bases). The CDR3 contains 16 residues. Between the trimmed V and J ends, which lost 2 bases and 0 bases, there was a span of 15 bases. Germline V gene sequence: CDR1 SGHNT, CDR2 YYREEE (reference sequence). In DNA, the CDR3 is TGTGCCAGCAGCTTCGACGTCAGGAGGAGCTCCTACGAGCAGTACTTC. It yields the protein CASSFDVRRSSYEQYF.

The CDR3 DNA follows: TGTGCCAGCAGCCCTACCTACAGGTCAGCAGATACGCAGTATTTT. This sequence encodes CASSPTYRSADTQYF. This chain connects TRBV7-2 to TRBJ2-3, with D perhaps matching TRBD1 (5 bases). CDR1 is SGHTA, CDR2 FQGNSA, per germline. Trimming shortened V by 5 bases and J by 4 bases, and 16 bases separated the two germline ends. This CDR3 contains 15 residues. Complete variable domain (other parts from reference TRBV7-2 and TRBJ2-3): GAGVSQSPSNKVTEKGKDVELRCDPISGHTALYWYRQSLGQGLEFLIYFQGNSAPDKSGLPSDRFSAERTGGSVSTLTIQRTQQEDSAVYLCASSPTYRSADTQYFGPGTRLTVL.

V is TRBV19 and J is TRBJ1-5, with 7 bases lining up with TRBD1. CDR3 length: 16 amino acids. Germline V gene lookup returns CDR1 LNHDA and CDR2 SQIVND (reference sequence). The V and J ends lost 7 bases and 3 bases, in that order; junction bases with no gene match: 12. DNA of the CDR3: TGTGCCAGTAAAGCGACTGCGAGGGGGCTCAATCAGCCCCAGCATTTT. It yields the protein CASKATARGLNQPQHF.

V gene TRBV6-6 combines with J gene TRBJ1-6; tentatively, D is TRBD1 (5 bases). The V end was cut by 7 bases, the J end by 7 bases, with 17 bases between. The CDR3 runs 15 residues. CDR1 MNHNY and CDR2 SVGAGI come from the germline V gene (reference sequence). The CDR3 DNA reads TGTGCCAGCAACCTCGGGACGGTTGTCAATTCACCCCTCCACTTT. It codes for CASNLGTVVNSPLHF.

The gene calls are TRBV10-2 and TRBJ2-7, with TRBD1 matching over 10 bases. CDR3 length: 15 residues. Germline CDR1 reads WSHSY; CDR2 reads SAAADI. V lost 4 bases, J lost 4 bases, and 7 bases stayed unmatched. CDR3 bases: TGCGCCAGCAGTGGCCTTAGACAGGGGGCGTACGAGCAGTACTTC. Encoded protein: CASSGLRQGAYEQYF.

This clone was seen a few times. In DNA, the CDR3 is TGTGCCAGCAGCTTAGTGGGGACCGGGGGCCAAGGGAACTATGGCTACACCTTC. Encoded protein: CASSLVGTGGQGNYGYTF. The rearrangement links TRBV11-2 to TRBJ1-2; D may be TRBD1 (6 bases). V lost 1 base and J lost 2, with 20 bases in between. The CDR3 covers 18 residues. Germline V gene sequence: CDR1 SGHAT, CDR2 FQNNGV.

The chain couples TRBV5-4 to TRBJ2-7, with TRBD1 matching over 7 bases. Trimming at V came to 0 bases and at J to 3 bases, leaving 3 bases not matched to a gene. Per the germline V gene, CDR1 is SGHNT and CDR2 is YYREEE (reference sequence). The CDR3 has 14 residues. The CDR3 bases are TGTGCCAGCAGCTTGGAACAGGGGAGCTACGAGCAGTACTTC. Protein product: CASSLEQGSYEQYF.

The V call is TRBV7-9, the J call TRBJ1-1, with 12 bases aligning to TRBD1. The germline CDR1 and CDR2 sequences are SEHNR and FQNEAQ (reference sequence). The CDR3 has 13 residues. Germline trimming cut 4 bases from V and 8 bases from J; bases unmatched to any gene: 2. CDR3 nucleotide sequence: TGTGCCAGCAGCTGGGGACAGGGGGCCGAAGCTTTCTTT. Translating gives CASSWGQGAEAFF.

The CDR3 loop reads CASSLDQVGHGYTF. CDR3 bases: TGTGCCAGCAGTTTAGATCAGGTGGGCCATGGCTACACCTTC. This chain uses TRBV28 with TRBJ1-2; D is uncertain. Germline CDR1 is MDHEN and CDR2 is SYDVKM. Between the trimmed V and J ends, which lost 2 bases and 6 bases, there was a span of 13 bases. CDR3 size: 14 residues.